This is a list of T cell receptor beta chains from one sample in a study of T cells after posttransplantation cyclophosphamide. Libraries were prepared by immunoSEQ multiplex PCR; TCRdb keeps only in-frame clonotypes and omits some of them. The sample has 1,500 to 1,800 clones, 97% seen once. Material: naive CD8+ T cells sorted from PBMCs. The receptors here all came from a woman in her fifties or sixties in good health, CMV-negative, and a related stem cell transplant donor. Both conserved end residues are part of each CDR3. A D gene is named only where the DNA matches it firmly. Only part of the rows carry a size: once, few, many, or a class if the clone is expanded.

CASSEILAVRTYEQYF,TGTGCCAGCAGTGAAATACTAGCGGTGAGAACCTACGAGCAGTACTTC,TRBD2,16,.,TRBV6-1,TRBJ2-7
CASSPRERTDTQYF,TGTGCCAGCAGCCCCCGCGAACGCACAGATACGCAGTATTTT,.,14,once,TRBV5-6,TRBJ2-3
CASSYDPGDYEQYF,TGTGCCAGCAGTTACGATCCAGGGGACTACGAGCAGTACTTC,.,14,.,TRBV28,TRBJ2-7
CASNLLAGVDNEQFF,TGTGCCAGCAACCTACTAGCGGGAGTCGACAATGAGCAGTTCTTC,TRBD2,15,.,TRBV27,TRBJ2-1
CASSLSATDGYTF,TGTGCCAGCAGTTTATCCGCGACAGATGGCTACACCTTC,.,13,.,TRBV27,TRBJ1-2
CASSQDSGLSHEQYF,TGCGCCAGCAGCCAAGATTCGGGACTAAGCCACGAGCAGTACTTC,TRBD2,15,.,TRBV4-3,TRBJ2-7
CASSDWASGRELFF,TGTGCCAGCAGTGACTGGGCTAGCGGCCGGGAGCTGTTTTTT,TRBD2,14,.,TRBV25-1,TRBJ2-2
CASSPRSRGGGDTEAFF,TGTGCCAGCAGCCCAAGGAGTAGGGGGGGAGGAGACACTGAAGCTTTCTTT,.,17,.,TRBV7-2,TRBJ1-1
CASSWGDRGNYGYTF,TGTGCCAGCAGCTGGGGGGACAGGGGGAATTATGGCTACACCTTC,TRBD1,15,.,TRBV7-9,TRBJ1-2
CATSGQRGDTQYF,TGTGCCACCAGCGGACAGCGGGGAGATACGCAGTATTTT,.,13,.,TRBV15,TRBJ2-3
CASSEYTFWREGKDTQYF,TGTGCCAGCAGCGAATACACCTTTTGGCGGGAGGGTAAAGATACGCAGTATTTT,TRBD2,18,.,TRBV2,TRBJ2-3
CASSWSGAYEQYF,TGTGCCAGCAGCTGGTCAGGGGCCTACGAGCAGTACTTC,.,13,.,TRBV7-9,TRBJ2-7
CAIRTSGASYEQYF,TGTGCCATCAGGACTAGCGGGGCTTCCTACGAGCAGTACTTC,TRBD2,14,.,TRBV10-3,TRBJ2-7
CASSSGLDRETQYF,TGTGCCAGCAGCTCAGGACTAGACCGGGAGACCCAGTACTTC,TRBD2,14,.,TRBV5-4,TRBJ2-5
CSVEGTSQETQYF,TGCAGCGTCGAGGGGACTAGTCAAGAGACCCAGTACTTC,TRBD2,13,.,TRBV29-1,TRBJ2-5
CASSLPPGQGRGEAFF,TGTGCCAGCAGTTTACCCCCGGGACAGGGGAGAGGTGAAGCTTTCTTT,TRBD1,16,.,TRBV27,TRBJ1-1
CASSIRTGGGYTF,TGTGCCAGCAGCATACGGACAGGGGGAGGCTACACCTTC,TRBD1,13,.,TRBV9,TRBJ1-2
CASSLAAGTRMNTEAFF,TGTGCCAGCAGCTTGGCCGCTGGGACACGGATGAACACTGAAGCTTTCTTT,.,17,.,TRBV5-4,TRBJ1-1
CASYRGPEKLFF,TGTGCCAGCTACAGGGGGCCCGAAAAACTGTTTTTT,TRBD1,12,.,TRBV2,TRBJ1-4
CSVETGAVSNEQFF,TGCAGCGTTGAAACAGGCGCTGTCAGCAATGAGCAGTTCTTC,.,14,.,TRBV29-1,TRBJ2-1
CASSVASGRGRLTDTQYF,TGTGCCAGCAGCGTAGCTTCGGGCAGGGGGCGCCTCACAGATACGCAGTATTTT,TRBD1,18,.,TRBV9,TRBJ2-3
CASCDAGTNEKLFF,TGTGCCAGTTGCGACGCAGGAACTAATGAAAAACTGTTTTTT,.,14,.,TRBV25-1,TRBJ1-4
CACRQGSGQPQHF,TGTGCCTGTCGGCAGGGATCAGGGCAGCCCCAGCATTTT,.,13,.,TRBV14,TRBJ1-5
CASSLPLFVRGYTF,TGTGCCAGCAGTTTACCCCTATTTGTAAGAGGCTACACCTTC,.,14,.,TRBV28,TRBJ1-2
CASSYSAGGTYEQYF,TGTGCCAGCAGTTACTCGGCAGGGGGAACCTACGAGCAGTACTTC,TRBD1,15,.,TRBV6-5,TRBJ2-7
CASSLPPDSTNVPLHF,TGTGCCAGCAGTTTGCCGCCGGACTCGACCAATGTACCCCTCCACTTT,.,16,.,TRBV28,TRBJ1-6
CASSQSHNEQFF,TGCGCCAGCAGCCAGAGCCACAATGAGCAGTTCTTC,.,12,once,TRBV4-3,TRBJ2-1
CATSRDQGRTSNEQFF,TGTGCCACCAGCAGAGATCAGGGAAGGACCAGCAATGAGCAGTTCTTC,.,16,.,TRBV15,TRBJ2-1